Reported below is one T cell receptor (beta chain). The record originates from a study of blood T cell repertoires in COVID-19. Overall study: Donors in the United States, Italy and Spain gave samples during acute or convalescent COVID-19. PBMCs, B-cell-depleted T cells, or T cells provided the cDNA or gDNA that made up the material.

Some clones are missing from TCRdb's copy, which holds only in-frame ones; the method was immunoSEQ multiplex PCR. Of 200,000 to 250,000 clones in the sample, approximately 90% were seen once. This receptor was taken from a woman in her thirties or forties with acute or convalescent COVID-19. The sequenced sample consisted of peripheral blood.

The CDR3 here is CATSDSGTGEDTQYF. In DNA form, the CDR3 reads TGTGCCACCAGTGACTCTGGGACAGGGGAAGATACGCAGTATTTT. V gene TRBV24-1 combines with J gene TRBJ2-3, with 10 bases that match TRBD1. J lost 5 bases, V lost 4 bases, and 5 bases had no gene match. The CDR3 is 15 residues long. Germline CDR1 and CDR2: KGHDR and SFDVKD.